This T cell receptor (beta chain) was identified in a study of persistence of HIV-infected CD4 T cells. The libraries were made with immunoSEQ version 4 in survey mode. Assay used: immunoSEQ multiplex PCR; TCRdb lists only in-frame clones, some missing. The table shows roughly 45,000 clones, with roughly nine tenths occurring only once. General study results and limits: Degenerate expanded CDR3beta sequences were enriched among CMV- and Gag-responding cells. CMV- and Gag-responding cells had lower TCRbeta richness than CD3/CD28-responding cells.

Germline lookup yields CDR1 MNHEY and CDR2 SVGAGI. The CDR3 consists of 14 residues. Trimming stripped 0 bases from V and 8 bases from J, with 11 bases between. This nonspecific control used anti-CD3/anti-CD28 bead stimulation of CD4+ T cells. CD4+ T cells upregulating both CD40 ligand and CD69 were sorted as responding cells. Undetectable plasma HIV-1 RNA below 50 copies/mL lasted at least 4 years. PBMCs were depleted of CD8+ T cells before stimulation. As regards this clone: Antigen unknown.

This clonotype originated in an adult man with HIV who was CMV-seropositive. The chain recombines TRBV6-5 with TRBJ2-1; D is unresolved. Sample: CD4+ T cells sorted from PBMCs after approximately 19-hour stimulation, taken from a patient who received antiretroviral therapy. The CDR3 DNA reads as TGTGCCAGCAGTTACTCGTCGGGTACCGATGAGCAGTTCTTC. Residues: CASSYSSGTDEQFF.